The 22 T cell receptor beta chains given below trace back to one sample, sequenced in a study of response to subunit inactivated influenza vaccine. TCRdb used MiXCR to reprocess the RT-PCR reads, holding one entry per CDR3 protein. The sample carries some 500,000 distinct CDR3 sequences, about 25% recorded once. Sequenced here: CD4+ T cells sorted from PBMCs, sampled about 5 days after vaccination. The source of these receptors is a man in his fifties who received an inactivated influenza vaccine.

This clonotype was picked up a small number of times. The J gene is TRBJ2-3, the V gene TRBV7-2; D gene uncertain. V lost 1 base, J lost 0 bases, and 11 bases lay in between. The CDR3 runs 16 residues. The germline V gene has CDR1 SGHTA and CDR2 FQGNSA. CDR3 nucleotides: TGTGCCAGCAGCTTAGTGGCGGTGACTAGCACAGATACGCAGTATTTT. The encoded protein is CASSLVAVTSTDTQYF.

This clonotype was found a few times. J is TRBJ2-7 and V is TRBV7-2; 8 nucleotides match TRBD2. CDR1 SGHTA and CDR2 FQGNSA come from the germline V gene. V lost 7 bases and J lost 3; bases outside the gene matches: 17. The CDR3 covers 17 residues. The CDR3 spells CASTGIGTSGSYYEQYF. The CDR3, as DNA: TGTGCCAGCACGGGTATAGGGACCAGCGGGAGTTACTACGAGCAGTACTTC.

The CDR3 protein is CASSQTGGGQPQHF. CDR3 sequence (DNA): TGCGCCAGCAGCCAAACAGGGGGTGGCCAGCCCCAGCATTTT. V gene TRBV5-1 combines with J gene TRBJ1-5; the match to TRBD1 covers 8 bases. The V gene end was trimmed by 4 bases and the J gene end by 7 bases; junction bases not matched to a gene: 7. The CDR3 is 14 residues long. Looked up from germline, CDR1 is SGHRS and CDR2 is YFSETQ.

This clonotype was seen a handful of times. The chain recombines TRBV2 with TRBJ1-4, with D tentatively TRBD1 (6 bases). V gave up 6 bases and J gave up 8 bases, with 10 bases separating them. The CDR3 length is 12 residues. Germline CDR1 SNHLY, CDR2 FYNNEI. Here the CDR3 reads CASSRGQEKLFF. CDR3 DNA: TGTGCCAGCAGCCGCGGACAGGAAAAACTGTTTTTT.

In this sample, this clonotype turned up a few times. The rearrangement links TRBV15 to TRBJ2-3; TRBD2 matches at 10 bases. V trimming: 2 bases; J trimming: 4 bases; junction bases outside the gene matches: 6. Germline V gives CDR1 LNHNV, CDR2 YYDKDF (reference sequence). This CDR3 is 16 amino acids long. CDR3 nucleotide sequence: TGTGCCACCAGCAGAAAGAGCGGGGGGGCGGCAGATACGCAGTATTTT. The encoded protein is CATSRKSGGAADTQYF.

This clonotype was found a few times. V usage is TRBV6-2 or TRBV6-3 and J usage is TRBJ2-2; TRBD2 matches at 10 bases. Germline loops: CDR1 MNHEY, CDR2 SVGEGT. Trimming cost V 6 bases and J 1 base; bases outside gene matches: 11. The CDR3 contains 18 residues. CDR3: CASSRARGLAVNTGELFF. The CDR3 DNA is TGTGCCAGCAGCCGCGCGAGAGGACTAGCGGTGAACACCGGGGAGCTGTTTTTT.

V is TRBV5-5 and J is TRBJ2-7; possibly TRBD2 for D (7 bases). V was pared by 5 bases and J by 3 bases, with 21 bases between. The CDR3 extends over 16 amino acids. The V gene's germline CDR1 is SGHKS and CDR2 YYEKEE (reference sequence). The CDR3 spells CASSPVHRAGDYEQYF. CDR3 sequence (DNA): TGTGCCAGCAGTCCGGTTCACAGGGCGGGGGACTACGAGCAGTACTTC.

The chain links TRBV5-1 to TRBJ1-5, with TRBD1 matching 8 bases. Germline V gives CDR1 SGHRS, CDR2 YFSETQ. The V gene end was trimmed by 0 bases and the J gene end by 6 bases; junction bases not matched to a gene: 5. The CDR3 consists of 15 residues. The CDR3 sequence is CASSLGTGSFQPQHF. CDR3 in DNA: TGCGCCAGCAGCTTGGGGACAGGGAGTTTTCAGCCCCAGCATTTT.

Comment on this clonotype: A much more abundant neighbour one base away suggests this may be a read error. V and J are TRBV20-1 and TRBJ2-7; the match to TRBD1 covers 9 bases. The CDR3 sequence is 14 residues long. Trimming removed 4 bases from V and 6 bases from J; junction bases left unmatched: 10. Germline CDR1 and CDR2: DFQATT and SNEGSKA (reference sequence). This CDR3 is CSATSNRGLGEQYF. The CDR3 nucleotides read TGCAGTGCTACAAGTAACAGGGGGCTAGGCGAGCAGTACTTC.

This clonotype was counted between two and nine times. J is TRBJ2-7 and V is TRBV11-2; D tentatively reads TRBD1 or TRBD2 (6 bases each). The CDR3 spans 17 residues. Germline V gene data show CDR1 as SGHAT and CDR2 as FQNNGV. Trimming stripped 5 bases from V and 5 bases from J, with 25 bases between. CDR3 nucleotides: TGTGCCAGCAGCAACTTTAGAACGGACAGTGGGAGGAACGAGCAGTACTTC. This gives the protein CASSNFRTDSGRNEQYF.

This clonotype has more than one count but fewer than ten. In DNA form, the CDR3 reads TGTGCCAGCAGTTTAGCGCTAAAGGGACAGGCTCCCTACACCTTC. This sequence encodes CASSLALKGQAPYTF. The chain carries TRBV12-3 or TRBV12-4 and TRBJ1-2, with 8 bases aligning to TRBD1. The CDR3 contains 15 residues. Trimming took 0 bases from V and 10 from J; bases not matched to a gene: 10.

This clonotype showed up just a few times. The J gene is TRBJ2-1, the V gene TRBV10-2, with D possibly being TRBD1 or TRBD2 (5 bases each). This CDR3 is built from 15 residues. Trimming took 5 bases from V and 9 from J, leaving 20 bases between them. CDR1 WSHSY and CDR2 SAAADI come from the germline V gene. In DNA, the CDR3 is TGCGCCAGCAGTATAGGGGCTAGCAGCCGGGGTGAGCAGTTCTTC. Amino acids: CASSIGASSRGEQFF.

The V call is TRBV5-1, the J call TRBJ2-5; TRBD2 matches 7 bases. There are 14 residues in the CDR3. Germline loops: CDR1 SGHRS, CDR2 YFSETQ. The J segment lost 5 bases and the V segment lost 6 bases, leaving 10 bases of the junction unmatched. The CDR3 reads CASKAGPQVETQYF. The CDR3 nucleotides read TGCGCCAGCAAAGCGGGGCCTCAGGTGGAGACCCAGTACTTC.

This chain's CDR3 is CASSFTWVRRKHMGTQYF. The CDR3 coding sequence is TGTGCCAGCAGCTTCACATGGGTACGCAGAAAACACATGGGTACGCAGTATTTT. The chain links TRBV11-2 to TRBJ2-3; unclear D gene. The germline V gene has CDR1 SGHAT and CDR2 FQNNGV. The CDR3 runs 18 residues. V was cut by 3 bases and J by 8 bases, with 27 bases left in between.

This clonotype was picked up a small number of times. This chain joins TRBV20-1 and TRBJ1-5; TRBD1 matches at 8 bases. Germline-derived CDR1 and CDR2 are DFQATT and SNEGSKA (reference sequence). Trimming at V came to 5 bases and at J to 5 bases, leaving 5 bases not matched to a gene. The CDR3 has 13 amino acids. The CDR3 loop is CSAYSGGDQPQHF. In DNA form, the CDR3 reads TGCAGTGCTTATTCAGGGGGCGATCAGCCCCAGCATTTT.

This chain joins TRBV4-3 and TRBJ2-3, with D perhaps TRBD1 or TRBD2 (5 bases each). Germline CDR1 is LGHNA and CDR2 is YSLEER. Deletions cut 0 bases from V and 6 bases from J, with 13 bases between. The CDR3 runs 15 residues. The DNA for the CDR3 is TGCGCCAGCAGCCAAGACTGGGGGAAACGGGATACGCAGTATTTT. It specifies CASSQDWGKRDTQYF.

This clonotype was recorded many times. This chain connects TRBV12-3 or TRBV12-4 to TRBJ2-2; 11 nucleotides match TRBD1. The V and J ends lost 6 bases and 4 bases, in that order; junction bases with no gene match: 7. The CDR3 loop spans 16 amino acids. The CDR3, as DNA: TGTGCCAGCAGAAGACCGGGACAGGGGGTCACCGGGGAGCTGTTTTTT. Translating gives CASRRPGQGVTGELFF.

This clonotype was detected a few times. The chain recombines TRBV5-1 with TRBJ2-5; the D is unclear. Trimming stripped 1 base from V and 5 bases from J, with 12 bases between. Germline V gene lookup returns CDR1 SGHRS and CDR2 YFSETQ. The length of the CDR3 is 14 residues. The CDR3 region has the DNA TGCGCCAGCAGCTTGCAGACAAATCACGAGACCCAGTACTTC. Translated, it gives CASSLQTNHETQYF.

The chain couples TRBV3-1 to TRBJ1-6; 7 bases fit TRBD1. Unmatched junction bases numbered 11, after V lost 6 bases and J lost 9 bases. Germline CDR1 is LGHDT and CDR2 is YNNKEL (reference sequence). The CDR3 is made up of 15 amino acids. The CDR3 region has the DNA TGTGCCAGCAGAGAGAGGGGGCTTAGCGGTTCACCCCTCCACTTT. Translated: CASRERGLSGSPLHF. Looking up the rest from reference TRBV3-1 and TRBJ1-6 gives the full variable domain: DTAVSQTPKYLVTQMGNDKSIKCEQNLGHDTMYWYKQDSKKFLKIMFSYNNKELIINETVPNRFSPKSPDKAHLNLHINSLELGDSAVYFCASRERGLSGSPLHFGNGTRLTVT.

As concerns this clonotype: The junction departs from the called germline gene at one end, perhaps through a read error. The rearrangement uses TRBV11-3 and TRBJ2-4, with 8 bases fitting TRBD1. CDR1 is SGHNT, CDR2 YENEEA, per germline. The CDR3 length is 10 residues. DNA for the CDR3: TGTGCCAGCAGCCCGGACAGGGCTTATTTC. Encoded protein: CASSPDRAYF.

The rearrangement links TRBV28 to TRBJ1-2; D perhaps matches TRBD1 (6 bases). From germline, CDR1 is MDHEN and CDR2 SYDVKM. The CDR3 contains 12 residues. The V gene lost 6 bases and the J gene lost 4 bases, with 9 bases spanning the gap. CDR3 amino acids: CASSNRVYGYTF. For the CDR3, the DNA is TGTGCCAGCAGCAACAGGGTCTATGGCTACACCTTC.

The table lists this clonotype with many counts. The junction does not match germline at one end; this may be a read error. V gene TRBV5-1 combines with J gene TRBJ1-1; D ambiguous. The V gene's germline CDR1 is SGHRS and CDR2 YFSETQ. The CDR3 runs 14 residues. In DNA, the CDR3 is TGTGCCAGCAGCCTAGCGGGAGGGAACACTGAAGCTTTCTTT. It encodes CASSLAGGNTEAFF. Full variable domain (missing parts from reference TRBV5-1 and TRBJ1-1): KAGVTQTPRYLIKTRGQQVTLSCSPISGHRSVSWYQQTPGQGLQFLFEYFSETQRNKGNFPGRFSGRQFSNSRSEMNVSTLELGDSALYLCASSLAGGNTEAFFGQGTRLTVV.